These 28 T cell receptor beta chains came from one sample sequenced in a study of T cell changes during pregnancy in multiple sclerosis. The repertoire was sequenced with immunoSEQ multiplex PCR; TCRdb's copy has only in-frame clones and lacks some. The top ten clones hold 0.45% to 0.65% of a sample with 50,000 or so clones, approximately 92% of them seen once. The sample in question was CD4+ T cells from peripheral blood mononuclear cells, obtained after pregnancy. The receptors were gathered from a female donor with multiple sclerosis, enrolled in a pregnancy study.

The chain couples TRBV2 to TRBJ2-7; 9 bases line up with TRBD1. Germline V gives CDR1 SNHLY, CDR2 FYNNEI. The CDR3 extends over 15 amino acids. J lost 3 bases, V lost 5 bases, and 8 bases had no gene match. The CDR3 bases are TGTGCCAGCAGTTCCGACAGGGGGAGGATCTACGAGCAGTACTTC. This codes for CASSSDRGRIYEQYF.

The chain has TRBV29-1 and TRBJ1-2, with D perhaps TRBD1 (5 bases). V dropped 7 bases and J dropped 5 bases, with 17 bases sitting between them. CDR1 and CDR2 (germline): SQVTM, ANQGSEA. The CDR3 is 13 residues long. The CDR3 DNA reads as TGCAGCGCCCGGGGGGGATATGGTTATGGCTACACCTTC. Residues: CSARGGYGYGYTF.

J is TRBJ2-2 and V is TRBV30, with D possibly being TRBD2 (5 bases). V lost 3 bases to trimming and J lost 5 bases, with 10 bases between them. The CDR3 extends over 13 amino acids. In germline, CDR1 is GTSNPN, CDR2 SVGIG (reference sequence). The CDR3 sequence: CAWSDGLTGELFF. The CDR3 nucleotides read TGTGCCTGGAGCGATGGACTTACCGGGGAGCTGTTTTTT. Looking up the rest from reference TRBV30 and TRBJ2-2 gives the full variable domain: SQTIHQWPATLVQPVGSPLSLECTVEGTSNPNLYWYRQAAGRGLQLLFYSVGIGQISSEVPQNLSASRPQDRQFILSSKKLLLSDSGFYLCAWSDGLTGELFFGEGSRLTVL.

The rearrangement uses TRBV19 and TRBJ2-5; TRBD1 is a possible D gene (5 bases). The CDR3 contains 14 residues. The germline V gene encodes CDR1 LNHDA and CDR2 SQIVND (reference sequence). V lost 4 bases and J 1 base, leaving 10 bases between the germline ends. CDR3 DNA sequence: TGTGCCAGTAGTAACAGGAGACCCCAAGAGACCCAGTACTTC. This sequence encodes CASSNRRPQETQYF.

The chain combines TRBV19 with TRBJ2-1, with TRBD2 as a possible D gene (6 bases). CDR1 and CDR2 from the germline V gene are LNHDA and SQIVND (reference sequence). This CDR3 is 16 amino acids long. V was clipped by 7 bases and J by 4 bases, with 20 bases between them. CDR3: CASTPRGGGPYNEQFF. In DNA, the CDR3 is TGTGCCAGTACCCCTCGTGGGGGAGGTCCTTACAATGAGCAGTTCTTC.

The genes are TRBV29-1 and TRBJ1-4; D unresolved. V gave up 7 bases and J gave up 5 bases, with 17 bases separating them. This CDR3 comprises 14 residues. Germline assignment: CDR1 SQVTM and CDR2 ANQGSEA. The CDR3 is CSAEGPGRNEKLFF. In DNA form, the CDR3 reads TGCAGCGCCGAAGGTCCCGGGAGAAATGAAAAACTGTTTTTT.

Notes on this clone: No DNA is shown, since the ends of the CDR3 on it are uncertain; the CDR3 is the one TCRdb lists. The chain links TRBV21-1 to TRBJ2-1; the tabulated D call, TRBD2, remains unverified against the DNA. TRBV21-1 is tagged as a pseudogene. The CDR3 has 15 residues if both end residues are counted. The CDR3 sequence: CASSKVGSGIDEQFF.

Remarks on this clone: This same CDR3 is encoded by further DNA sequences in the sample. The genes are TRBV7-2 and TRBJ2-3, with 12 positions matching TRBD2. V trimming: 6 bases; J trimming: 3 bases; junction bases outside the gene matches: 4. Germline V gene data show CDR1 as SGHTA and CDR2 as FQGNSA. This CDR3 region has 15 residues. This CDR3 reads CASRLAGGGTDTQYF. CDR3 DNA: TGTGCCAGCAGACTAGCGGGAGGTGGTACAGATACGCAGTATTTT.

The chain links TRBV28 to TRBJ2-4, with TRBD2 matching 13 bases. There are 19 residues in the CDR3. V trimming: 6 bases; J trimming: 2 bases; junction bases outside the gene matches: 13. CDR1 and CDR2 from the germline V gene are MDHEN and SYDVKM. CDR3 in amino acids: CASSPGGGLAGPTKNIQYF. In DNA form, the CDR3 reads TGTGCCAGCAGCCCAGGGGGGGGACTAGCGGGGCCGACCAAAAACATTCAGTACTTC.

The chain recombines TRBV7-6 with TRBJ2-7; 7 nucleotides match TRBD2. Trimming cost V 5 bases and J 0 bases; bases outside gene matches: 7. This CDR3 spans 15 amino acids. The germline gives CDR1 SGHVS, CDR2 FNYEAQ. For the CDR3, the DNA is TGTGCCAGCAGCGGGATAGCGGGTGGCTCCTACGAGCAGTACTTC. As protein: CASSGIAGGSYEQYF.

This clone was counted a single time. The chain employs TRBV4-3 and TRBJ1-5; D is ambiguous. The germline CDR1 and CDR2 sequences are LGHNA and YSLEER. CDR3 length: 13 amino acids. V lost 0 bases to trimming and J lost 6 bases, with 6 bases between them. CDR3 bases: TGCGCCAGCAGCCAAGAAGAGGGTCAGCCCCAGCATTTT. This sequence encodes CASSQEEGQPQHF.

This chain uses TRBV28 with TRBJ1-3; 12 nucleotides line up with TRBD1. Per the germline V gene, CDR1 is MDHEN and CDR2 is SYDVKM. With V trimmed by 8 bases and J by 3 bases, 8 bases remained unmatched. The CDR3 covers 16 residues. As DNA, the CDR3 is TGTGCCAGCGGGACAGGGGGCGTCCTAGGTGGAAACACCATATATTTT. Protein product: CASGTGGVLGGNTIYF.

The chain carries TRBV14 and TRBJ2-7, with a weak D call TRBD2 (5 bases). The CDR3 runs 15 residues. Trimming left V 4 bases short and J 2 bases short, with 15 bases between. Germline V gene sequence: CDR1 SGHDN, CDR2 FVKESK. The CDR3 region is CASSRAVEVPYEQYF. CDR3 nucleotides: TGTGCCAGCAGCCGCGCCGTGGAGGTCCCCTACGAGCAGTACTTC.

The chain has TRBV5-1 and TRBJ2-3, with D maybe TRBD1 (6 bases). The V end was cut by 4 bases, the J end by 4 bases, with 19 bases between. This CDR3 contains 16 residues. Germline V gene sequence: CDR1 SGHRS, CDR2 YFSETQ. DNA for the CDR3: TGCGCCAGCAGCCGCACAGGGATGGGGTGGGCAGATACGCAGTATTTT. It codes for CASSRTGMGWADTQYF.

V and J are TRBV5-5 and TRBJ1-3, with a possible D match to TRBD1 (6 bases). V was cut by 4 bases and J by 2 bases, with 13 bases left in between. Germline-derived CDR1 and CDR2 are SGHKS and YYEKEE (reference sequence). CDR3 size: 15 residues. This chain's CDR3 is CASSGRGGPGNTIYF. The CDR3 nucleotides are TGTGCCAGCAGCGGACGGGGGGGGCCTGGAAACACCATATATTTT. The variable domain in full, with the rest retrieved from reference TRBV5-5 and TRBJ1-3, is DAGVTQSPTHLIKTRGQQVTLRCSPISGHKSVSWYQQVLGQGPQFIFQYYEKEERGRGNFPDRFSARQFPNYSSELNVNALLLGDSALYLCASSGRGGPGNTIYFGEGSWLTVV.

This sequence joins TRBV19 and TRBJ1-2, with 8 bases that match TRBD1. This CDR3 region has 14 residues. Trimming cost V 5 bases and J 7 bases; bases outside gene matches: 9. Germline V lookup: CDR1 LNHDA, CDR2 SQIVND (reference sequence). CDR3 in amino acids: CASSLRTGRSGYTF. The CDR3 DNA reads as TGTGCCAGTAGTCTTCGGACAGGGCGGAGTGGCTACACCTTC.

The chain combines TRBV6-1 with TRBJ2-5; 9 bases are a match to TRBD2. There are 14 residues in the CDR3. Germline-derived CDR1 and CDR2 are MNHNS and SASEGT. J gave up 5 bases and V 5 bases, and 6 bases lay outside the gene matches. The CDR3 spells CASSWREGQETQYF. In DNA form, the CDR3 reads TGTGCCAGCAGTTGGCGGGAGGGCCAGGAGACCCAGTACTTC.

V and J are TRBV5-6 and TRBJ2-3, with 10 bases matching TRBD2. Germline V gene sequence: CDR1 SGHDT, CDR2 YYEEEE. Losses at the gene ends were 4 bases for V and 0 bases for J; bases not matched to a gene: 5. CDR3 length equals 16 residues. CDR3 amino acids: CASSHRLAGSTDTQYF. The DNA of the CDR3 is TGTGCCAGCAGCCACCGACTAGCGGGTAGCACAGATACGCAGTATTTT.

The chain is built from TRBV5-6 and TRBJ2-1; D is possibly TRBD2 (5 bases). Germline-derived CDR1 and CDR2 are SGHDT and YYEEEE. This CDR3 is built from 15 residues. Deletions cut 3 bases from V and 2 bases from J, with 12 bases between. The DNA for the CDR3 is TGTGCCAGCAGCTCCAAAGAGCGGCCCTACAATGAGCAGTTCTTC. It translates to CASSSKERPYNEQFF.

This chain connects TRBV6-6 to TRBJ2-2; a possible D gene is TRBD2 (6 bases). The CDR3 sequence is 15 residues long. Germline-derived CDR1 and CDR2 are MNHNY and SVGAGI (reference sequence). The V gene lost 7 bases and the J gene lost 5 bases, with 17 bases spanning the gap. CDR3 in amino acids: CASIESSVLTGELFF. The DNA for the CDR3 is TGTGCCAGCATCGAATCTAGCGTCTTAACCGGGGAGCTGTTTTTT.

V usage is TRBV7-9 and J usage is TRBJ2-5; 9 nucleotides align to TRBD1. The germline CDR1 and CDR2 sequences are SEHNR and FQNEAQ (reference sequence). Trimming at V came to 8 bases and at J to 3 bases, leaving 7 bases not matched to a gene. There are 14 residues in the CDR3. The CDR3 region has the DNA TGTGCCAGCGAGGACAGGGGCCTTAAAGAGACCCAGTACTTC. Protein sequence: CASEDRGLKETQYF.

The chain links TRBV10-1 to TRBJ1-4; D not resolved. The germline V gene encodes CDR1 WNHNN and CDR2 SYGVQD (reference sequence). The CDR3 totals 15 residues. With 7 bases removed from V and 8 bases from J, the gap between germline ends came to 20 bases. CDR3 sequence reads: CASKSHGIFHEKLFF. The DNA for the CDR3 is TGCGCCAGCAAGTCACACGGGATCTTTCACGAAAAACTGTTTTTT.

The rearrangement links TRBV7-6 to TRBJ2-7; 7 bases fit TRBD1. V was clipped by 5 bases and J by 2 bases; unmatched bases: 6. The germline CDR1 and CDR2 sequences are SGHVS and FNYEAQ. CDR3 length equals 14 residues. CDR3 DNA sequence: TGTGCCAGCAGCCCAGGACAGGACCCCTACGAGCAGTACTTC. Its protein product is CASSPGQDPYEQYF.

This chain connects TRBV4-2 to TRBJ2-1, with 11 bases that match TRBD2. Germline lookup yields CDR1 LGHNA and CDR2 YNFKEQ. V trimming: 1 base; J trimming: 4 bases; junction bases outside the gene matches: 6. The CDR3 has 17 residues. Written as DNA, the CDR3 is TGTGCCAGCAGCCAAGTCACCGGGACTAGCGGTTACAATGAGCAGTTCTTC. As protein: CASSQVTGTSGYNEQFF.

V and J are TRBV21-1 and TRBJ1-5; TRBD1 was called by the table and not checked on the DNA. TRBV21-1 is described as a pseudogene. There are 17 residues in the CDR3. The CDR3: CASSNYSGTGENQPQHF. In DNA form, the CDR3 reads TGTGCCAGCAGCAACTATTCGGGGACAGGGGAAAATCAGCCCCAGCATTTT.

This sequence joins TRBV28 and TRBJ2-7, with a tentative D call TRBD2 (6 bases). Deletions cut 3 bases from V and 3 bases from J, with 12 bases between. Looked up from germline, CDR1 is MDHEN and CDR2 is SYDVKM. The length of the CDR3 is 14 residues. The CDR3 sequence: CASSFAGRNYEQYF. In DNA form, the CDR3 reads TGTGCCAGCAGTTTTGCCGGGAGAAACTACGAGCAGTACTTC.

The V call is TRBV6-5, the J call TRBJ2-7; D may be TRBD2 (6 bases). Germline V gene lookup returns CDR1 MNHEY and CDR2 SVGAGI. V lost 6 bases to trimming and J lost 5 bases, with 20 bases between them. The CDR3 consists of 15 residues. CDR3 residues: CASRILPGLPHEQYF. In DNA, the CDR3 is TGTGCCAGCAGGATCCTACCGGGACTCCCCCACGAGCAGTACTTC.

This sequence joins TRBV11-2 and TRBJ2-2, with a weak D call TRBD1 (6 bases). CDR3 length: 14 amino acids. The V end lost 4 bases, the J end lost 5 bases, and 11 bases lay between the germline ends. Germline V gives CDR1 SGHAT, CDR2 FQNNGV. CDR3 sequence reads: CASSSTRGTGELFF. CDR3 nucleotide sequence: TGTGCCAGCAGCTCCACCAGGGGTACCGGGGAGCTGTTTTTT.